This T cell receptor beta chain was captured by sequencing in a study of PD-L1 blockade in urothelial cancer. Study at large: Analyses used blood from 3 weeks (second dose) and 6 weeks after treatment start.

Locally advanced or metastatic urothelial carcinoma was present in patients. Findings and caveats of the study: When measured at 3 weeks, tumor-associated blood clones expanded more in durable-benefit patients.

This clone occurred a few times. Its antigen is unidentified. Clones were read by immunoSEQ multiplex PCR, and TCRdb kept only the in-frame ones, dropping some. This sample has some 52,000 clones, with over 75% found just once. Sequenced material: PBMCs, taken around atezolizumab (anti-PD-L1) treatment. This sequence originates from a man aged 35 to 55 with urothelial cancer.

CDR3 residues: CATSRDLGAEAFF. CDR3 bases: TGTGCCACCAGCAGAGATTTAGGGGCTGAAGCTTTCTTT. The chain uses TRBV15 and TRBJ1-1; possibly TRBD1 for D (5 bases). V lost 0 bases to trimming and J lost 6 bases, with 8 bases between them. The CDR3 is made up of 13 amino acids. Germline V gene lookup returns CDR1 LNHNV and CDR2 YYDKDF (reference sequence).